The entry that follows covers one TCR beta chain sequence. Its antigen is not identified. The CDR3 length is 13 residues. Germline values: CDR1 SGDLS, CDR2 YYNGEE. Between the trimmed V and J ends, which lost 0 bases and 8 bases, there was a span of 10 bases. This specimen comes from a study of T cells in localized non-small cell lung cancer. Study results and limitations: Exceeding tumor, uninvolved adjacent lung had the highest T cell clonality. The study sequenced only one region of the tumor. As a result, intratumor heterogeneity could not be excluded and remains possible.

Data came from immunoSEQ multiplex PCR; TCRdb stores just in-frame clones and leaves some out. The top ten clones hold about 7.8% of a sample with about 14,000 clones, 28% of them seen once. The rearrangement links TRBV9 to TRBJ2-3, with TRBD2 as a possible D gene (6 bases). Material: lung tumor tissue, obtained before any cancer treatment. The sequence was collected from a female donor over 55 with stage I lung adenocarcinoma. The CDR3 spells CASSVGEVATQYF. In DNA, the CDR3 is TGTGCCAGCAGCGTAGGGGAGGTAGCTACGCAGTATTTT.